This T cell receptor (beta chain) was observed in a study of T cell responses to AZD1222 COVID-19 vaccine. V shed 10 bases and J 4 bases; nucleotides not matched to a gene: 7. From germline, CDR1 is MDHEN and CDR2 SYDVKM. The CDR3 has 12 residues. Of note for this clone: Its antigen is as yet unknown.

Libraries were prepared by immunoSEQ multiplex PCR; TCRdb keeps only in-frame clonotypes and omits some of them. Seen here are 85,000 to 100,000 clones, roughly nine tenths observed once, and the top ten hold about 8.3%. Study conclusions and caveats: Only a handful of AZD1222 recipients tested seropositive at baseline. Clonal diversity was possibly underestimated, and white British individuals and females predominated among donors. Repertoires in all cases were sampled only once the peak T cell response had passed.

The input for sequencing was peripheral blood, taken 28 days after the second AZD1222 dose. The source is an adult who received the AZD1222 COVID-19 vaccine. The chain joins TRBV28 to TRBJ2-7, with 7 bases aligning to TRBD2. The CDR3 is CATWGGPYEQYF. CDR3 nucleotides: TGTGCCACCTGGGGGGGTCCGTACGAGCAGTACTTC. The variable domain in full, completed from reference TRBV28 and TRBJ2-7, reads DVKVTQSSRYLVKRTGEKVFLECVQDMDHENMFWYRQDPGLGLRLIYFSYDVKMKEKGDIPEGYSVSREKKERFSLILESASTNQTSMYLCATWGGPYEQYFGPGTRLTVT.